One and the same sample provided the 27 T cell receptor beta chains below, sequenced in a study of memory CD4+ T cells and cytomegalovirus serostatus. The data were produced by immunoSEQ multiplex PCR, yet TCRdb's version contains in-frame clones alone and is incomplete. The top ten clones hold less than 0.6% of a sample with 35,000 to 50,000 clones, around 80% of them seen once. The sort gate was single viable CD3+CD4+CD8-CD45RO+ cells for memory CD4+ T cells. Source material: memory CD4+ T cells from blood. The source of these receptors is an adult in good health and CMV-seronegative.

The genes are TRBV7-3 and TRBJ2-3; D gene unclear. Germline CDR1 SGHTA, CDR2 FQGTGA. V was cut by 4 bases and J by 3 bases, with 8 bases left in between. CDR3 length equals 13 residues. The CDR3 coding sequence is TGTGCCAGCAGCTACGGTGGGACAGATACGCAGTATTTT. Protein product: CASSYGGTDTQYF. Full variable domain (missing parts from reference TRBV7-3 and TRBJ2-3): GAGVSQTPSNKVTEKGKYVELRCDPISGHTALYWYRQSLGQGPEFLIYFQGTGAADDSGLPNDRFFAVRPEGSVSTLKIQRTERGDSAVYLCASSYGGTDTQYFGPGTRLTVL.

The chain recombines TRBV7-9 with TRBJ2-7; no clear D. The CDR3 length is 13 residues. The germline V gene encodes CDR1 SEHNR and CDR2 FQNEAQ (reference sequence). V lost 5 bases and J lost 1, with 9 bases in between. CDR3 region: CASSRLQSYEQYF. DNA for the CDR3: TGTGCCAGCAGCCGTTTGCAATCCTACGAGCAGTACTTC.

The chain recombines TRBV28 with TRBJ2-7; TRBD1 aligns across 7 bases. This CDR3 is 14 amino acids long. Per germline, CDR1 MDHEN and CDR2 SYDVKM. The V and J ends lost 2 bases and 3 bases, in that order; junction bases with no gene match: 4. The CDR3 loop reads CASSLRDRLYEQYF. The CDR3 DNA is TGTGCCAGCAGTTTAAGGGACAGACTCTACGAGCAGTACTTC.

This chain joins TRBV5-5 and TRBJ1-1; D remains ambiguous. CDR3 length: 13 residues. V lost 3 bases to trimming and J lost 4 bases, with 10 bases between them. CDR1 and CDR2 (germline): SGHKS, YYEKEE (reference sequence). DNA for the CDR3: TGTGCCAGCAGCTGGTCGACAAGCACTGAAGCTTTCTTT. It codes for CASSWSTSTEAFF.

This clone was seen a few times. The rearrangement joins TRBV7-8 to TRBJ1-1, with a weak D call TRBD1 (5 bases). Per germline, CDR1 SGHVS and CDR2 FQNEAQ. This CDR3 is 14 amino acids long. V lost 5 bases, J lost 2 bases, and 12 bases lay in between. The CDR3: CASSARDFNTEAFF. The CDR3 coding sequence is TGTGCCAGCAGCGCCCGGGACTTTAACACTGAAGCTTTCTTT.

The chain has TRBV11-2 and TRBJ1-2, with a possible D match to TRBD1 (5 bases). There are 16 residues in the CDR3. V gave up 2 bases and J gave up 2 bases, with 15 bases separating them. In germline, CDR1 is SGHAT, CDR2 FQNNGV. CDR3 in DNA: TGTGCCAGCAGCTTAAGAGGGTTTGGGGGGAACTATGGCTACACCTTC. Amino acids: CASSLRGFGGNYGYTF.

Remarks on this clone: Mismatch with germline at one junction end may stem from a read error. The V call is TRBV7-7, the J call TRBJ2-5; D might be TRBD1 or TRBD2, each matching 5 bases. This CDR3 comprises 13 residues. The V gene's germline CDR1 is SSHAT and CDR2 FNYEAQ (reference sequence). This CDR3 reads CASSSGTLETQYF. DNA of the CDR3: TGTGCTAGCAGCTCCGGGACCTTAGAGACCCAGTACTTC.

This clone was observed a handful of times. This rearrangement joins TRBV19 to TRBJ1-5, with D maybe TRBD1 (6 bases). V gave up 5 bases and J gave up 2 bases, with 16 bases separating them. The CDR3 sequence is 16 residues long. Germline CDR1 reads LNHDA; CDR2 reads SQIVND (reference sequence). The CDR3 sequence is CASSLSRGLGNQPQHF. The CDR3 DNA reads as TGTGCCAGTAGTTTATCCCGGGGGCTTGGCAATCAGCCCCAGCATTTT.

The gene calls are TRBV2 and TRBJ1-1, with unresolved D. This CDR3 is 13 amino acids long. Trimming stripped 2 bases from V and 8 bases from J, with 12 bases between. The V gene's germline CDR1 is SNHLY and CDR2 FYNNEI. The CDR3 bases are TGTGCCAGCAGTGAATACGGGCAGTTAGAAGCTTTCTTT. It encodes CASSEYGQLEAFF.

In this sample, this clone turned up a few times. This chain joins TRBV15 and TRBJ1-2; TRBD1 matches 7 bases. This CDR3 has 15 residues. The trim removed 6 bases at V and 1 base at J, leaving 8 bases unmatched. CDR1 and CDR2 from the germline V gene are LNHNV and YYDKDF (reference sequence). DNA for the CDR3: TGTGCCACCAGGGGAGGGACAGATCATAACTATGGCTACACCTTC. The encoded protein is CATRGGTDHNYGYTF. Supplemented by reference TRBV15 and TRBJ1-2, the full variable domain reads DAMVIQNPRYQVTQFGKPVTLSCSQTLNHNVMYWYQQKSSQAPKLLFHYYDKDFNNEADTPDNFQSRRPNTSFCFLDIRSPGLGDTAMYLCATRGGTDHNYGYTFGSGTRLTVV.

The V call is TRBV2, the J call TRBJ2-1; 7 nucleotides align to TRBD1. The CDR3 is 13 amino acids. Germline-derived CDR1 and CDR2 are SNHLY and FYNNEI. V lost 5 bases and J lost 4; bases outside the gene matches: 2. The CDR3 loop reads CASSQGQYNEQFF. The CDR3 nucleotides read TGTGCCAGCAGTCAGGGACAGTACAATGAGCAGTTCTTC.

The genes are TRBV5-8 and TRBJ1-4; D call uncertain. V gave up 0 bases and J gave up 6 bases, with 12 bases separating them. CDR3 length equals 15 residues. CDR1 is SGHTS and CDR2 is YDEGEE in the germline V gene. The CDR3 sequence: CASSLGPESDEKLFF. CDR3 coding DNA: TGTGCCAGCAGCTTGGGCCCCGAATCGGATGAAAAACTGTTTTTT.

The genes are TRBV20-1 and TRBJ1-2; no definite D call. Trimming removed 3 bases from V and 3 bases from J, with 5 bases in between. In germline, CDR1 is DFQATT, CDR2 SNEGSKA (reference sequence). The CDR3 covers 11 residues. CDR3 amino acids: CSAREDYGYTF. CDR3 DNA sequence: TGCAGTGCTAGGGAGGACTATGGCTACACCTTC.

The chain joins TRBV5-1 to TRBJ1-4, with 7 positions matching TRBD1. The CDR3 loop spans 15 amino acids. Trimming cost V 5 bases and J 4 bases; bases outside gene matches: 8. Germline lookup yields CDR1 SGHRS and CDR2 YFSETQ. The chain's CDR3 is CASRRTGAFNEKLFF. For the CDR3, the DNA is TGCGCCAGCAGGCGCACAGGGGCCTTTAATGAAAAACTGTTTTTT. Full variable domain (rest looked up from reference TRBV5-1 and TRBJ1-4): KAGVTQTPRYLIKTRGQQVTLSCSPISGHRSVSWYQQTPGQGLQFLFEYFSETQRNKGNFPGRFSGRQFSNSRSEMNVSTLELGDSALYLCASRRTGAFNEKLFFGSGTQLSVL.

The chain links TRBV11-3 to TRBJ1-1; 7 nucleotides align to TRBD1. Losses at the gene ends were 5 bases for V and 4 bases for J; bases not matched to a gene: 10. The length of the CDR3 is 15 residues. Germline CDR1 reads SGHNT; CDR2 reads YENEEA. Written as DNA, the CDR3 is TGTGCCAGCAGCAGGGGGCCGACGGCGAGCACTGAAGCTTTCTTT. This gives the protein CASSRGPTASTEAFF. The full variable domain, rest sourced from reference TRBV11-3 and TRBJ1-1, is EAGVVQSPRYKIIEKKQPVAFWCNPISGHNTLYWYLQNLGQGPELLIRYENEEAVDDSQLPKDRFSAERLKGVDSTLKIQPAELGDSAVYLCASSRGPTASTEAFFGQGTRLTVV.

The chain is built from TRBV6-1 and TRBJ2-3, with 10 bases lining up with TRBD2. Germline V gene lookup returns CDR1 MNHNS and CDR2 SASEGT. CDR3 length equals 20 residues. Trimming cost V 2 bases and J 2 bases; bases outside gene matches: 16. The CDR3 loop reads CASSEQVAGGLLSLTDTQYF. CDR3 nucleotides: TGTGCCAGCAGTGAACAAGTAGCGGGGGGCCTCCTCTCTCTCACAGATACGCAGTATTTT.

The sample holds one count of this clone. The V call is TRBV2, the J call TRBJ1-5; no definite D call. V lost 3 bases and J 0 bases, leaving 9 bases between the germline ends. The germline CDR1 and CDR2 sequences are SNHLY and FYNNEI. CDR3 length equals 15 residues. The CDR3 sequence is CASSDGPYSNQPQHF. The CDR3 nucleotides are TGTGCCAGCAGTGACGGCCCTTATAGCAATCAGCCCCAGCATTTT.

This chain links TRBV7-2 with TRBJ1-1; D is unresolved. This CDR3 comprises 13 residues. V lost 4 bases and J 9 bases, leaving 15 bases between the germline ends. CDR1 is SGHTA and CDR2 is FQGNSA in the germline V gene. The CDR3 sequence is CASSSSPRAQAFF. CDR3 nucleotides: TGTGCCAGCAGCTCTAGCCCCCGGGCTCAAGCTTTCTTT. The whole variable domain, filled in from reference TRBV7-2 and TRBJ1-1, reads GAGVSQSPSNKVTEKGKDVELRCDPISGHTALYWYRQSLGQGLEFLIYFQGNSAPDKSGLPSDRFSAERTGGSVSTLTIQRTQQEDSAVYLCASSSSPRAQAFFGQGTRLTVV.

V usage is TRBV30 and J usage is TRBJ2-1, with D uncertain. Germline loops: CDR1 GTSNPN, CDR2 SVGIG (reference sequence). With 5 bases removed from V and 10 bases from J, the gap between germline ends came to 12 bases. The CDR3 is made up of 11 amino acids. The CDR3 loop is CAWWRSGEQFF. As DNA, the CDR3 is TGTGCCTGGTGGCGTAGTGGGGAGCAGTTCTTC.

This chain connects TRBV18 to TRBJ1-1; no firm D call. Trimming stripped 3 bases from V and 4 bases from J, with 15 bases between. Germline assignment: CDR1 KGHSH and CDR2 LQKENI. CDR3 length: 15 amino acids. The CDR3 sequence is CASSPPIYLGTEAFF. As DNA, the CDR3 is TGTGCCAGCTCACCTCCGATTTATTTGGGCACTGAAGCTTTCTTT.

V is TRBV28 and J is TRBJ1-1; D unclear. Trimming pared 6 bases from V and 2 bases from J, leaving 7 bases between. The CDR3 runs 12 residues. Germline CDR1 MDHEN, CDR2 SYDVKM. CDR3 nucleotides: TGTGCCAGCAGCCCTCTTAACACTGAAGCTTTCTTT. Its protein is CASSPLNTEAFF.

The J gene is TRBJ1-4, the V gene TRBV7-9, with 10 bases matching TRBD1. The CDR3 sequence is 14 residues long. CDR1 and CDR2 (germline): SEHNR, FQNEAQ (reference sequence). Unmatched junction bases numbered 2, after V lost 5 bases and J lost 5 bases. CDR3 region: CASSQGQGNEKLFF. The CDR3 bases are TGTGCCAGCAGCCAGGGACAGGGGAATGAAAAACTGTTTTTT.

This clone appeared a few times. V gene TRBV19 combines with J gene TRBJ1-5; unclear D gene. The CDR3 has 14 amino acids. Trimming took off 5 bases at V and 2 bases at J, with 10 bases between the two ends. Germline CDR1 is LNHDA and CDR2 is SQIVND (reference sequence). CDR3 sequence (DNA): TGTGCCAGTAGTCCGCAGAGTGGCAATCAGCCCCAGCATTTT. It encodes CASSPQSGNQPQHF.

The V and J genes are TRBV7-9 and TRBJ2-5; D is possibly TRBD2 (6 bases). The CDR3 has 16 amino acids. V dropped 2 bases and J dropped 3 bases, with 16 bases sitting between them. Germline V gives CDR1 SEHNR, CDR2 FQNEAQ (reference sequence). The CDR3 here is CASSLTTSYRKETQYF. The CDR3 bases are TGTGCCAGCAGCTTAACTACTAGCTACCGGAAAGAGACCCAGTACTTC.

The CDR3 loop reads CASSMWRQPQHF. The CDR3 nucleotides read TGTGCCAGTAGTATGTGGAGGCAGCCCCAGCATTTT. The gene calls are TRBV19 and TRBJ1-5, with unresolved D. V dropped 3 bases and J dropped 7 bases, with 7 bases sitting between them. Germline values: CDR1 LNHDA, CDR2 SQIVND (reference sequence). The CDR3 runs 12 residues.

The rearrangement uses TRBV27 and TRBJ1-2; possible D gene TRBD1, 5 bases. Trimming cost V 3 bases and J 3 bases, with 20 bases left between them. The germline gives CDR1 MNHEY, CDR2 SMNVEV (reference sequence). This CDR3 comprises 17 residues. The CDR3 bases are TGTGCCAGCAGTTTTGGGGGTGGGAGGGACCTGGACTATGGCTACACCTTC. This encodes CASSFGGGRDLDYGYTF.

The chain has TRBV6-4 and TRBJ2-3, with 8 nucleotides matching TRBD2. The CDR3 covers 17 residues. Per germline, CDR1 MRHNA and CDR2 SNTAGT. The trim removed 0 bases at V and 5 bases at J, leaving 10 bases unmatched. The CDR3: CASSDSIRSGGGDTQYF. The DNA for the CDR3 is TGTGCCAGCAGTGACTCGATTCGTTCGGGGGGGGGAGATACGCAGTATTTT.